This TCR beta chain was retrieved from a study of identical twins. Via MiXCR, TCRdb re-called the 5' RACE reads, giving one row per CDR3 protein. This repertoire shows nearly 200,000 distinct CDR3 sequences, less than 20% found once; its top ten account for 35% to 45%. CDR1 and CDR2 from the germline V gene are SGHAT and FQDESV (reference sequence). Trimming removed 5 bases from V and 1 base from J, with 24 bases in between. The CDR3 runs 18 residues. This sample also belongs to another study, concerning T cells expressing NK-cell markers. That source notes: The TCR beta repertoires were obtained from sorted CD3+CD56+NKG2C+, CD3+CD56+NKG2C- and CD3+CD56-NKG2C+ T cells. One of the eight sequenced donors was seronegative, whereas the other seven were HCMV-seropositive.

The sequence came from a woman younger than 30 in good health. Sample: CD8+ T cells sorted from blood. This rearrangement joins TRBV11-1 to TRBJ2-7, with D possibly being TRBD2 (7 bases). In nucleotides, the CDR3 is TGTGCCAGCAGCCCAGGGGAGGGTGAGAGCGGGACTTCCTACGAGCAGTACTTC. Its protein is CASSPGEGESGTSYEQYF.